This entry concerns a single T cell receptor beta chain. The sample originates from a study of blood T cell repertoires in COVID-19. In the study overall: Acute and convalescent COVID-19 specimens originated in the United States, Italy and Spain. T cells, B-cell-depleted T cells, or PBMCs provided the cDNA or gDNA that served as material.

Sequenced by immunoSEQ multiplex PCR; TCRdb stores in-frame clones only, minus some. The table records 130,000 or so clones, 75% to 90% of them present only once. The CDR3 consists of 14 residues. Deletions cut 2 bases from V and 4 bases from J, with 11 bases between. Germline values: CDR1 MNHEY, CDR2 SMNVEV (reference sequence). V is TRBV27 and J is TRBJ2-5; the D gene is possibly TRBD2 (6 bases). Sequenced material: peripheral blood. This TCR was recovered from a human donor in a cohort sampled during active COVID-19. The CDR3 DNA sequence: TGTGCCAGCAGTTTAAGTTATAGCGGAGAGACCCAGTACTTC. Translation gives CASSLSYSGETQYF.